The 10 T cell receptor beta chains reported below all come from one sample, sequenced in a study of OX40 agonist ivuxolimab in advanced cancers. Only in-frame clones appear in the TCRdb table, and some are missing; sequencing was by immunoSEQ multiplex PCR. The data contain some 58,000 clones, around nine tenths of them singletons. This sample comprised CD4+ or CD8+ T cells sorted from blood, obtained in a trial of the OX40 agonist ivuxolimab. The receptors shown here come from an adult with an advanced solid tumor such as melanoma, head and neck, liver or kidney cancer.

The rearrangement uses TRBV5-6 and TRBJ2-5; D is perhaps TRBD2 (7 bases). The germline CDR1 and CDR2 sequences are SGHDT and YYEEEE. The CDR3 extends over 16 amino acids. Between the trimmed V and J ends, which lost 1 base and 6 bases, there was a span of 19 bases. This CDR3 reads CASSLFSGEGVKTQYF. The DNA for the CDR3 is TGTGCCAGCAGCTTGTTCTCAGGGGAGGGGGTAAAGACCCAGTACTTC.

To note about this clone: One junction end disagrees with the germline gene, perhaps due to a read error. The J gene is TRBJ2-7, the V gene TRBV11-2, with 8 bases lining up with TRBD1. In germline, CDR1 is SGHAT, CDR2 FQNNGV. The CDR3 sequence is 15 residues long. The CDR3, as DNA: TGTGCCAGCAGTCCTACAGGGGGAGTCTCCTTCGAGCAGTACTTC. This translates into CASSPTGGVSFEQYF.

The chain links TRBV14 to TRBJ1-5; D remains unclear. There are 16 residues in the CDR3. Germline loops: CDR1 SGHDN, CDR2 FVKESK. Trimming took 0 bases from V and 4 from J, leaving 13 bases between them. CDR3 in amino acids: CASSQEREGGNQPQHF. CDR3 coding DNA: TGTGCCAGCAGCCAAGAGAGGGAGGGAGGGAATCAGCCCCAGCATTTT.

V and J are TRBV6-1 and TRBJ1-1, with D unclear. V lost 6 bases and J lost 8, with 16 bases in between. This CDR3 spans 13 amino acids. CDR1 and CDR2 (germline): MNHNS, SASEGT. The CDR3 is CASSPRTVREAFF. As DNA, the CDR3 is TGTGCCAGCAGCCCCCGGACGGTTCGGGAAGCTTTCTTT.

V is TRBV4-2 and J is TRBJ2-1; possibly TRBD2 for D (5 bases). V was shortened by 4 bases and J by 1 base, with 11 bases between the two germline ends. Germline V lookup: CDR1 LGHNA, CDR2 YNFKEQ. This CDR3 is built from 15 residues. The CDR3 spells CASSPSGFSYNEQFF. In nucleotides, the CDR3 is TGTGCCAGCAGCCCGTCGGGGTTTTCCTACAATGAGCAGTTCTTC.

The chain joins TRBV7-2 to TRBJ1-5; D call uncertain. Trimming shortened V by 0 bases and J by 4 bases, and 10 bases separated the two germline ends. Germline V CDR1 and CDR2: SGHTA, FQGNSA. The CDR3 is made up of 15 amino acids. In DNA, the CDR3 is TGTGCCAGCAGCTTAGCGTCTACGGGGAATCAGCCCCAGCATTTT. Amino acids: CASSLASTGNQPQHF.

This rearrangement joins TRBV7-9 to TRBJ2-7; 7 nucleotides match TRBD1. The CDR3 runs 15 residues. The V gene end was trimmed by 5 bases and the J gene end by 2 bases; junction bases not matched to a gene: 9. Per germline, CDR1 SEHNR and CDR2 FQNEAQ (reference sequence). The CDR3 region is CASSGDREGTYEQYF. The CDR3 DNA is TGTGCCAGCAGCGGAGACAGGGAAGGAACCTACGAGCAGTACTTC.

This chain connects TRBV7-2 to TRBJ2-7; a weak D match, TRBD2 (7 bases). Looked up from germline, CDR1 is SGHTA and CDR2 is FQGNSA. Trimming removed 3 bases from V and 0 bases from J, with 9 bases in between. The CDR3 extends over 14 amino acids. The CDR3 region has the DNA TGTGCCAGCAGCTTCGGGGGGCGCTCCTACGAGCAGTACTTC. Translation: CASSFGGRSYEQYF.

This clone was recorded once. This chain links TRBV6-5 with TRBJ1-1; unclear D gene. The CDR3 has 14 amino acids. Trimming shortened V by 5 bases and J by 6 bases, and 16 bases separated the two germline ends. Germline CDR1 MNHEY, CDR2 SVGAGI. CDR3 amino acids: CASSGKNGDPEAFF. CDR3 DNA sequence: TGTGCCAGCAGTGGAAAAAATGGAGATCCTGAAGCTTTCTTT.

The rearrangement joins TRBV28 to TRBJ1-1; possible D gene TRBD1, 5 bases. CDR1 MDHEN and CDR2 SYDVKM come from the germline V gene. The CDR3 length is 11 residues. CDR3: CETVLNTEAFF. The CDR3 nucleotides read TGTGAGACAGTCTTGAACACTGAAGCTTTCTTT. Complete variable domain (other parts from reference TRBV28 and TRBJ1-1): DVKVTQSSRYLVKRTGEKVFLECVQDMDHENMFWYRQDPGLGLRLIYFSYDVKMKEKGDIPEGYSVSREKKERFSLILESASTNQTSMYLCETVLNTEAFFGQGTRLTVV.